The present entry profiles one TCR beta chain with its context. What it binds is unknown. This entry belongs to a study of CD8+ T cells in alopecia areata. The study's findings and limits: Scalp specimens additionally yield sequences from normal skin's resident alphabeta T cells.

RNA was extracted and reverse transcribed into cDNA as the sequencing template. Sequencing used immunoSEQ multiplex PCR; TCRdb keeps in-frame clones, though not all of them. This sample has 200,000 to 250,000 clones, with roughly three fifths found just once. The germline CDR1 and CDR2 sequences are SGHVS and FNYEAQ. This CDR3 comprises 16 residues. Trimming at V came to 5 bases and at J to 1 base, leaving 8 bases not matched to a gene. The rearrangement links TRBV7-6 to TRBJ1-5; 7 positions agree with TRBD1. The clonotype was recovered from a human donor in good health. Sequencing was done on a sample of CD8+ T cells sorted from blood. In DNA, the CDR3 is TGTGCCAGCAGCGCAAGCCAGGGGGGAAGCAATCAGCCCCAGCATTTT. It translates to CASSASQGGSNQPQHF.